This T cell receptor (beta chain) stems from a study of CD8 T cells in Susac syndrome. Study as a whole: Of the sequenced Susac syndrome patients, more than 5 had active disease and roughly eight were in remission. There were Susac syndrome patients who were therapy-naive at blood draw, others on corticosteroids, and others on intravenous immunoglobulin alone.

The authors reverse transcribed roughly 0.5 to 1 ug RNA with random hexamers. TCRdb re-called the immunoSEQ multiplex PCR reads through MiXCR, storing one row per CDR3 protein. The top ten hold about 0.28% of the sample, which has more than 85,000 distinct CDR3 sequences, 85% to 95% seen once. TCR beta sequencing was performed on blood CD8+ and CD4+ T cells. Under recently defined diagnostic criteria, the patients with Susac syndrome qualified as having definite or probable disease. The CDR3 has 15 residues. Germline V gene data show CDR1 as MGHDK and CDR2 as SYGVNS. V was pared by 3 bases and J by 7 bases, with 13 bases between.

The rearrangement uses TRBV25-1 and TRBJ1-6, with D perhaps matching TRBD1 (5 bases). This TCR came from a human donor with Susac syndrome. The sequenced sample was CD4+ T cells from PBMCs. DNA of the CDR3: TGTGCCAGCAGTGACGGCAGGGTGGGCAATTCACCCCTCCACTTT. This translates into CASSDGRVGNSPLHF.